The 14 T cell receptor beta chains reported below all come from one sample, sequenced in a study of cytomegalovirus exposure and HLA in healthy donors. The PCR contained 60 Vbeta and 13 Jbeta primers. Only in-frame clones appear in the TCRdb table, and some are missing; sequencing was by immunoSEQ multiplex PCR. The sample includes roughly 68,000 clones, 50% to 80% of them seen just once. Sequences were obtained from PBMCs. The receptors were gathered from a man aged 40-49 years in good health and CMV-seropositive.

The genes are TRBV6-1 and TRBJ2-1, with D unclear. The CDR3 runs 15 residues. V shed 6 bases and J shed 5 bases, with 17 bases lying between them. The germline V gene encodes CDR1 MNHNS and CDR2 SASEGT. The CDR3 protein is CASSRTAGKDNEQFF. CDR3 coding DNA: TGTGCCAGCAGCAGAACGGCAGGCAAGGACAATGAGCAGTTCTTC.

This clone was detected once. The chain recombines TRBV7-2 with TRBJ1-2; perhaps TRBD1 as D (6 bases). This CDR3 comprises 15 residues. Germline CDR1 reads SGHTA; CDR2 reads FQGNSA. V was clipped by 5 bases and J by 1 base, with 14 bases between them. The CDR3 DNA reads TGTGCCAGCAGCCCACAGGGTAGGGTTAACTATGGCTACACCTTC. It encodes CASSPQGRVNYGYTF. The variable domain in full, with the rest retrieved from reference TRBV7-2 and TRBJ1-2, is GAGVSQSPSNKVTEKGKDVELRCDPISGHTALYWYRQSLGQGLEFLIYFQGNSAPDKSGLPSDRFSAERTGGSVSTLTIQRTQQEDSAVYLCASSPQGRVNYGYTFGSGTRLTVV.

This clone is labeled as medium-sized (0.01 to 0.1%). V and J are TRBV6-5 and TRBJ1-2; 7 bases align to TRBD1. The V and J ends lost 5 bases and 4 bases, in that order; junction bases with no gene match: 4. Germline CDR1 reads MNHEY; CDR2 reads SVGAGI. The CDR3 sequence is 13 residues long. The CDR3 loop reads CASSLTGVYGYTF. Written as DNA, the CDR3 is TGTGCCAGCAGTCTTACAGGGGTCTATGGCTACACCTTC.

This chain links TRBV5-1 with TRBJ2-3; a weak D match, TRBD2 (7 bases). This CDR3 contains 16 residues. Per the germline V gene, CDR1 is SGHRS and CDR2 is YFSETQ. The V end lost 4 bases, the J end lost 0 bases, and 15 bases lay between the germline ends. Here the CDR3 reads CASSPWGGASTDTQYF. The CDR3 DNA sequence: TGCGCCAGCAGCCCGTGGGGGGGGGCTAGCACAGATACGCAGTATTTT.

The gene calls are TRBV10-3 and TRBJ2-2, with a possible D match to TRBD1 (6 bases). V was cut by 10 bases and J by 6 bases, with 15 bases left in between. CDR1 is ENHRY and CDR2 is SYGVKD in the germline V gene. CDR3 size: 13 residues. CDR3 in DNA: TGTGCCACGATACAGGGTTCGGCCGGGGAGCTGTTTTTT. Translation gives CATIQGSAGELFF.

The chain has TRBV18 and TRBJ1-1; weak D call: TRBD1 (6 bases). Germline values: CDR1 KGHSH, CDR2 LQKENI. This CDR3 has 14 residues. Trimming cost V 2 bases and J 10 bases, with 17 bases left between them. CDR3 region: CASSPESRGKGAFF. The CDR3 bases are TGTGCCAGCTCACCAGAATCTAGGGGGAAGGGAGCTTTCTTT.

The chain recombines TRBV4-1 with TRBJ2-1, with a tentative D call TRBD2 (6 bases). V was pared by 3 bases and J by 0 bases, with 9 bases between. CDR1 MGHRA and CDR2 YSYEKL come from the germline V gene. CDR3 length: 15 residues. DNA for the CDR3: TGCGCCAGCAGCCAGGACTACTACTCCTACAATGAGCAGTTCTTC. This gives the protein CASSQDYYSYNEQFF.

This clone was recorded a few times. The CDR3 nucleotides are TGTGCCAGCAGCTCGGACAGGGGAAACACCATATATTTT. This gives the protein CASSSDRGNTIYF. The chain has TRBV7-3 and TRBJ1-3, with 7 bases that match TRBD1. Per germline, CDR1 SGHTA and CDR2 FQGTGA. V shed 4 bases, J shed 4 bases, and the junction held 1 base outside the gene matches. This CDR3 has 13 residues.

This clone was seen a handful of times. This chain links TRBV7-6 with TRBJ2-1, with 8 bases identical to TRBD2. The CDR3 runs to 13 residues. Per the germline V gene, CDR1 is SGHVS and CDR2 is FNYEAQ. Trimming cost V 3 bases and J 7 bases; bases outside gene matches: 2. The CDR3 here is CASSFVAGNEQFF. CDR3 DNA: TGTGCCAGCAGCTTCGTAGCGGGGAATGAGCAGTTCTTC.

The V and J genes are TRBV9 and TRBJ2-1; D gene unclear. Trimming removed 0 bases at V and 9 bases at J, with 13 bases between. CDR3 size: 14 residues. Germline V gives CDR1 SGDLS, CDR2 YYNGEE. The DNA of the CDR3 is TGTGCCAGCAGCGTAGGTCTCATCGGCGGTGAGCAGTTCTTC. The encoded protein is CASSVGLIGGEQFF.

The CDR3 DNA reads TGTGCCAGCTCACCTCCCAGGGCTAAGGGGAAAGCTGAAGCTTTCTTT. It is translated as CASSPPRAKGKAEAFF. The rearrangement links TRBV18 to TRBJ1-1; tentatively, D is TRBD1 (5 bases). Germline V lookup: CDR1 KGHSH, CDR2 LQKENI. The CDR3 length is 16 residues. V shed 3 bases and J shed 6 bases, with 20 bases lying between them.

V usage is TRBV7-3 and J usage is TRBJ2-7, with D possibly matching TRBD2 (5 bases). Germline CDR1 reads SGHTA; CDR2 reads FQGTGA. Between the trimmed V and J ends, which lost 5 bases and 6 bases, there was a span of 14 bases. The CDR3 is 13 amino acids. The DNA of the CDR3 is TGTGCCAGCAGCGCCGGGGTGGGCCGCGAGCAGTACTTC. Translating it yields CASSAGVGREQYF.

This chain links TRBV5-1 with TRBJ2-3, with 8 bases that match TRBD1. The CDR3 has 15 amino acids. Trimming removed 5 bases from V and 2 bases from J; junction bases left unmatched: 7. Germline-derived CDR1 and CDR2 are SGHRS and YFSETQ. CDR3 residues: CASRVQGAYTDTQYF. CDR3 nucleotide sequence: TGCGCCAGCAGGGTGCAGGGGGCGTACACAGATACGCAGTATTTT.

This clone was observed a handful of times. The chain employs TRBV29-1 and TRBJ2-3; the D gene is possibly TRBD2 (6 bases). Germline V gene lookup returns CDR1 SQVTM and CDR2 ANQGSEA. The V end lost 5 bases, the J end lost 1 base, and 16 bases lay between the germline ends. This CDR3 is built from 15 residues. Here the CDR3 reads CSVCPHQRGTDTQYF. CDR3 coding DNA: TGCAGCGTTTGCCCCCACCAGCGGGGCACAGATACGCAGTATTTT.